This TCR beta chain was sequenced in a study of cytomegalovirus exposure and HLA in healthy donors (dated by TCRdb to about 2017). A note on the overall study: An earlier analysis of approximately 600 of the donors reported about 250 Gb of sequence data and some 120 million unique TCR beta sequences from 150 million to 200 million T cells. Among roughly 400 genotyped donors of the cohort, an average of around 250,000 unique TCR beta nucleotide sequences was sequenced per donor, of which about 18% were non-productive. Genome-wide SNP genotypes for about 60% of the 666 donors were used in a later genetic analysis, which treated that subset as a discovery cohort. Of the 350 to 450 genotyped donors, less than 85% were placed in the genetic ancestry cluster associated with self-reported Caucasian donors. Besides the first cohort of roughly 640 subjects, a separate validation cohort made up of roughly 120 different subjects was used. The study aimed to test whether signatures of past pathogen exposure could be identified by cataloging public T cell receptors. To study patterns of TCR occurrence, a later analysis re-analyzed previously published TCR beta repertoires from 600 to 750 donors and added high-resolution HLA genotyping. Rather than using new phenotypic data, the later analysis identified candidate immune exposures from TCR beta sequences and from how often those sequences occurred across donors. Using immunosequencing, the study profiled T cell repertoires from some 670 subjects and related those repertoires to cytomegalovirus serostatus. An early release that covered roughly 600 HLA-typed donors contained 250 to 350 gigabases of sequencing data and 85 million to 100 million unique TCR sequences. Roughly five DR-DQ haplotypes were treated as single units for association and clustering because of strong linkage in the cohort. Every repertoire in the discovery cohort had been generated on one and the same sequencing platform. Typing coverage varied by locus: 629-630 donors for A, B, C, DRB1 and DQB1; approximately 520 for DQA1; about 570 for DPA1; approximately 490 for DPB1. The study combined high-throughput TCR immunosequencing, statistical association of individual TCRs with disease status, and machine learning to predict cytomegalovirus infection status. HLA typing covered class I and class II loci at four-digit resolution. Alongside the repertoire data, information on donor age, sex, ethnicity and CMV serostatus was compiled. In an earlier analysis of 550 to 700 of the donors, high-throughput TCR beta sequencing was used to judge whether each TCR beta V gene segment behaved as functional or pseudogenic.

The cohort comprised fewer than 700 healthy bone marrow donors. All cohort members were sampled while nominally healthy, although unrecorded immune exposures were likely present. The donor was CMV seropositive and was included in the group of 250 to 300 seropositive cohort members. A peripheral blood sample was collected from each donor, and TCR beta sequencing was performed on peripheral blood mononuclear cells. Genomic DNA was extracted from the blood cell samples with the Qiagen DNeasy Blood Extraction Kit. V was cut back by 2 bases and J by 5 bases, leaving a gap of 7 bases between them. The CDR3 goes from the cysteine to the phenylalanine over 12 residues. Only the CDR3 DNA is retained, 36 bases long and in frame from the first base. CDR1 and CDR2 (SGDLS, YYNGEE) derive from the germline V gene. Study-wide findings and limitations: Roughly uniform sequencing depth across donors was assumed in presence/absence analyses, although this assumption may not hold. In a later analysis, most CMV-associated TCR beta chains were found to appear HLA-restricted, with HLA associations seemingly driven largely by CMV exposure. Immune exposure information for the cohort was limited to CMV serostatus. Broadly in line with IMGT annotations, most TCR beta V segments showed up in productive rearrangements about 87% or about 30% of the time in an earlier analysis of several hundred of the donors. In a later genetic analysis, fewer N-insertions in productive TCRs were reported among donors in an Asian-associated ancestry cluster than the roughly 640-donor mean. Because HLA typing was missing for some donors at each locus, association tests included only the typed subset. When HLA alleles, especially DR and DQ, strongly co-occurred, attributing TCR associations to individual alleles was difficult. In this cohort, only TCR beta chains were sequenced, and detectable features were limited by the absence of alpha or paired-chain data. A later analysis found that TCR association rates varied across HLA loci, with DRB1 alleles showing the most associated TCRs and HLA-C alleles the fewest. Because counts were too low, about 15 rarely observed V segments, including chromosome 9 orphons, were left out of the earlier analysis of some 600 of the donors. Specific HLA alleles were associated with 16,951 TCR beta sequences at a false discovery rate of 0.05 in a later analysis. In a later analysis, HLA-associated TCR beta chains showed more clonal expansion and lower generation probabilities than non-associated chains that were equally common. While some public TCRs were present in many individuals, most TCR sequences turned up only very rarely across donors. A further reported finding was that TCR beta sequences accurately predicted the HLA-A and HLA-B alleles for most subjects in the first cohort. In a later genetic analysis, a missense DCLRE1C variant was associated with V-gene and J-gene trimming of TCR beta chains, and the association was replicated in an independent cohort. In vitro tests confirmed that a few of the cytomegalovirus-associated TCR beta chains recognize cytomegalovirus antigens. In a later analysis, several top co-occurrence clusters were reported to appear linked to parvovirus B19, influenza, CMV and Epstein-Barr virus. The study listed 150 to 200 TCR beta chains as associated with cytomegalovirus. Cytomegalovirus status was reported to be diagnosed by the classifier with high specificity and sensitivity in both the original and validation cohorts. Correlated functional status among segregating V segments might be attributable to linkage disequilibrium, but an unknown experimental factor could not be ruled out. According to the authors, the approach could potentially be generalized to other disease states and immunological phenotypes. Because the 87-base-pair reads could not distinguish some IMGT-functional V segments, including TRBV6-2 and TRBV6-3, those segments were excluded. A cluster of highly shared sequence variants was judged likely to be a technical artifact of the sequencing pipeline.

Preparation of the library involved the immunoSEQ multiplex PCR assay. For the multiplex PCR, a mixture combining 60 forward primers for TCR Vbeta segments and 13 reverse primers for TCR Jbeta segments was used. A multiplex PCR assay on genomic DNA amplified the CDR3 region of rearranged TCR beta genes. On the Illumina HiSeq System, the amplified TCR beta libraries were sequenced as 87-base-pair reads. As for the authors' bioinformatics: A later analysis tallied tens of millions of unique TCR beta chains across the 600 to 700 repertoires, and approximately 12 million of those chains were shared by two or more donors. To remove PCR and sequencing errors, raw reads were error-corrected and collapsed into unique sequences using a nearest-neighbor algorithm that merged closely related sequences. CDR3 sequences were aligned to IMGT reference sequences to assign V, D and J gene segments. For a sequence to be retained, at least a six-nucleotide match to both a V gene segment and a J gene segment was required. A rearrangement counted as productive if the CDR3 had no stop codons and remained in frame with V and J, and every other rearrangement counted as non-productive. CDR3 was defined according to IMGT convention as the region running from the second conserved V-encoded cysteine to the conserved J-encoded phenylalanine. Sequences without an unambiguous match to a single V gene segment were excluded from the earlier analysis of a few hundred of the donors. In an earlier analysis of 587 of the donors, V segments were called functional above 56.7% productive rearrangements and were called segregating when the between-donor standard deviation exceeded 5%. To diagnose cytomegalovirus status from the catalog of TCR beta chain sequences, a statistical classification framework was built. In a later analysis, TCR nucleotide sequences were compared against IMGT/GENE-DB human TR gene sequences so that V and J genes could be assigned. A later analysis assigned CDR3 sequences and most-parsimonious VDJ recombination scenarios with the TCRdist pipeline. In a later analysis, each TCR beta chain was defined by its CDR3 amino acid sequence together with its V-gene family, and reads without a unique V-gene family were excluded. To address suspected cross-contamination and a sequencing artifact, a later analysis removed roughly 640 highly shared, low-generation-probability nucleotide sequences. In a later analysis, a clonal expansion index was calculated for each public chain from normalized within-repertoire ranks of inferred template counts. Generation probabilities in a later analysis came from a VDJ recombination model fitted to out-of-frame rearrangements, and those results were checked against IGoR. In a later analysis, hypergeometric tests were used to score TCR-TCR, TCR-HLA and TCR-CMV co-occurrence, with a repertoire-size bias correction applied to TCR pairs. In a later analysis, false discovery rates were estimated by permuting HLA or CMV assignments 20 times. In a later analysis, co-occurring TCRs were grouped with DBSCAN, and TCRdist sequence similarity was added when clustering was performed within HLA-allele-positive subsets. Co-occurrence clustering excluded repertoires with fewer than 30,000 or more than 120,000 public chains, plus five with anomalous nucleotide sharing. What TCRdb holds here is the immuneACCESS table cut down to in-frame rearrangements. Part of the clones is not present; checked against another copy, under half of the missing clones reflect an unresolved V gene, and the others are unexplained. That table supplies the V and J calls and clone size; D and trimming were determined from the DNA. This sample has around 170,000 clones in its table, and 65% to 85% of those were observed once. 3.1% of the sample is taken by the ten largest.

This clone was detected a few times. Its antigen has not been determined. Base-call qualities are not available, and no considerably larger clone is one nucleotide away. The source is a woman between 50 and 59 years old in good health and CMV-seropositive. Sequencing was done on a sample of PBMCs. This chain is built from TRBV9 and TRBJ2-5; no D gene call is confident. CDR3 protein: CASSVTSETQYF. DNA sequence: TGTGCCAGCAGCGTCACATCGGAGACCCAGTACTTC.